This T cell receptor beta chain was sequenced during a study of T cells in localized non-small cell lung cancer. Study-wide results and limits: Turning up in adjacent lung were a median around 58 of the top 100 tumor clones. Uninvolved adjacent lung had the highest recorded T cell clonality, with tumor below it. It remains possible that heterogeneity exists, since only one tumor region was sequenced.

Measured with immunoSEQ multiplex PCR; TCRdb has only the in-frame clones, and not every one. Seen here are some 140,000 clones, approximately 88% observed once, and the top ten hold over 1.5%. Germline V gene lookup returns CDR1 MNHNS and CDR2 SASEGT. The CDR3 is 11 residues long. Notes on this clone: Its antigen remains unknown. One junction end does not reproduce the germline sequence, and a read error may be involved. The identical CDR3 is also encoded by other nucleotide sequences in the sample.

The sequenced sample was peripheral blood, obtained before any cancer treatment. V is TRBV6-1 and J is TRBJ2-7; unclear D gene. The source is a female donor aged 60 or older with stage I lung adenocarcinoma. The CDR3 region has the DNA TGTGCCAGCAGGTATACCTACGAGCAGTACTTT. Protein sequence: CASRYTYEQYF.